Listed below are T cell receptor beta chains from one sample, sequenced in a study of cytomegalovirus exposure and HLA in healthy donors. Only in-frame clones appear in the TCRdb table, and some are missing; sequencing was by immunoSEQ multiplex PCR. The table includes 68,000 or so clones, about four fifths detected once. Sequencing was carried out using PBMCs. The origin of the receptors is a woman in her twenties or thirties in good health and CMV-seronegative. CDR3s leave out the opening cysteine and the closing phenylalanine or tryptophan. The D gene is left open where the match is weak.

V: TRBV21-1
D: .
J: TRBJ2-3
CDR3: ASSKAVRESTDTQY

V: TRBV9
D: TRBD2
J: TRBJ2-7
CDR3: ASSVAGSGTSYEQY

V: TRBV4-3
D: TRBD1
J: TRBJ2-6
CDR3: ASSRHRDRGRGANVLT

V: TRBV15
D: TRBD1
J: TRBJ2-5
CDR3: ATSSPGQGRQTQY

V: TRBV20-1
D: .
J: TRBJ2-1
CDR3: SAREAGREF

V: TRBV6-1
D: .
J: TRBJ1-5
CDR3: ASSVLTANQPQH

V: TRBV15
D: .
J: TRBJ2-5
CDR3: ATSREKGGWGTQY

V: TRBV30
D: .
J: TRBJ1-5
CDR3: AWSVGGTGTLNQPQH

V: TRBV4-1
D: TRBD1
J: TRBJ2-3
CDR3: ASSQAHRGRIMDTQY

V: TRBV30
D: .
J: TRBJ2-1
CDR3: AWSRHNSRNEQF

V: TRBV4-3
D: TRBD1
J: TRBJ1-4
CDR3: ASSQDFLIRGRSSHNEKLF

V: TRBV4-1
D: .
J: TRBJ2-5
CDR3: ASSQASTFQETQY

V: TRBV2
D: .
J: TRBJ1-5
CDR3: ASSRDRSNQPQH

V: TRBV29-1
D: .
J: TRBJ1-2
CDR3: SVEGTRDSNYGYT

V: TRBV6-1
D: .
J: TRBJ1-3
CDR3: ATLDRPSGNTIY

V: TRBV29-1
D: TRBD1
J: TRBJ1-2
CDR3: SVGTEIYGYT

V: TRBV4-2
D: TRBD1
J: TRBJ1-2
CDR3: ASSQDAGQGVGGYT

V: TRBV4-1
D: .
J: TRBJ2-3
CDR3: ASSQDQRDTDTQY

V: TRBV7-8
D: .
J: TRBJ2-5
CDR3: ASSLAGRQQETQY

V: TRBV6-5
D: .
J: TRBJ2-2
CDR3: ASSSPANTGELF

V: TRBV5-6
D: TRBD1
J: TRBJ1-6
CDR3: ASSFRDRDSPLH

V: TRBV29-1
D: TRBD1
J: TRBJ1-4
CDR3: SVEGTGGEKLF